These 6 T cell receptor beta chains came from one sample sequenced in a study of cytomegalovirus exposure and HLA in healthy donors. 13 Jbeta primers and 60 Vbeta primers were used for the PCR. TCRdb keeps only in-frame clones here, not all; method: immunoSEQ multiplex PCR. The top ten hold 2.5% to 3.5% of the sample, which has some 200,000 clones, over 75% seen once. The sequenced sample was PBMCs. The receptor set was obtained from a female donor in good health and CMV-seronegative.

The gene calls are TRBV7-2 and TRBJ2-1; tentatively, D is TRBD2 (6 bases). V shed 1 base and J shed 0 bases, with 16 bases lying between them. Per the germline V gene, CDR1 is SGHTA and CDR2 is FQGNSA. CDR3 length: 18 amino acids. CDR3 DNA: TGTGCCAGCAGCTTAGTTTCGCGGGGCCCCATCTCCTACAATGAGCAGTTCTTC. It yields the protein CASSLVSRGPISYNEQFF.

This clone was detected a few times. The chain employs TRBV7-9 and TRBJ1-2; the match to TRBD1 covers 7 bases. This CDR3 has 14 amino acids. The germline V gene encodes CDR1 SEHNR and CDR2 FQNEAQ (reference sequence). V was pared by 3 bases and J by 8 bases, with 9 bases of the junction left unmatched. The DNA of the CDR3 is TGTGCCAGCAGCTTGGCCGGGACAGAGAACGGCTACACCTTC. The encoded protein is CASSLAGTENGYTF.

The gene calls are TRBV2 and TRBJ2-3, with TRBD2 identical over 8 bases. The ends lost 10 bases at V and 3 bases at J; junction bases unmatched: 6. Germline V gene data show CDR1 as SNHLY and CDR2 as FYNNEI. There are 13 residues in the CDR3. The CDR3 spells CATIGRVTDTQYF. CDR3 DNA: TGTGCCACCATCGGGAGGGTGACAGATACGCAGTATTTT.

V and J are TRBV7-9 and TRBJ2-3; no definite D call. V lost 3 bases and J lost 1, with 11 bases in between. Per the germline V gene, CDR1 is SEHNR and CDR2 is FQNEAQ (reference sequence). The CDR3 spans 15 residues. The CDR3 sequence: CASSFPRPGTDTQYF. CDR3 DNA sequence: TGTGCCAGCAGCTTCCCGCGGCCAGGCACAGATACGCAGTATTTT. Combining the CDR3 with reference TRBV7-9 and TRBJ2-3 gives the whole variable domain DTGVSQNPRHKITKRGQNVTFRCDPISEHNRLYWYRQTLGQGPEFLTYFQNEAQLEKSRLLSDRFSAERPKGSFSTLEIQRTEQGDSAMYLCASSFPRPGTDTQYFGPGTRLTVL.

The chain recombines TRBV10-1 with TRBJ2-7; D is ambiguous. This CDR3 contains 14 residues. V was pared by 2 bases and J by 0 bases, with 8 bases between. CDR1 is WNHNN, CDR2 SYGVQD, per germline (reference sequence). CDR3 amino acids: CASSESLGSYEQYF. CDR3 nucleotide sequence: TGCGCCAGCAGTGAGAGCCTAGGCTCCTACGAGCAGTACTTC.

The chain combines TRBV4-3 with TRBJ2-6, with 12 bases fitting TRBD1. Trimming took 4 bases from V and 1 from J; bases not matched to a gene: 11. Germline V gene sequence: CDR1 LGHNA, CDR2 YSLEER. The CDR3 loop spans 20 amino acids. The CDR3 sequence: CASSRVGLGQGASGANVLTF. DNA for the CDR3: TGCGCCAGCAGCCGGGTGGGTTTGGGACAGGGGGCTTCTGGGGCCAACGTCCTGACTTTC.